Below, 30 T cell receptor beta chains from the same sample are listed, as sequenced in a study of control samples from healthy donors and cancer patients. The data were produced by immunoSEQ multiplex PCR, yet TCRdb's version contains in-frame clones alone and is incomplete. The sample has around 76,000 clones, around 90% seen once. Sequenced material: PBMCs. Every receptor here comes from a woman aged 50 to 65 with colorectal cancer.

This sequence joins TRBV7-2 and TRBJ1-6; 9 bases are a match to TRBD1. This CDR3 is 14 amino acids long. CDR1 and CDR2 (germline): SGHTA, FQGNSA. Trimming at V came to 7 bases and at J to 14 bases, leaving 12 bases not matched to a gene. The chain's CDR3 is CASKRDRDPSALHF. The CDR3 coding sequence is TGTGCCAGCAAACGGGACAGGGACCCTTCGGCCCTCCACTTT.

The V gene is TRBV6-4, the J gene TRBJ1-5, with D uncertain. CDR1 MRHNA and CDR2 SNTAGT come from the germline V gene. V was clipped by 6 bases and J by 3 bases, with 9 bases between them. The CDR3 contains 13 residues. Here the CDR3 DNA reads TGTGCCAGCAGCGAGGAGGACAATCAGCCCCAGCATTTT. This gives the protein CASSEEDNQPQHF.

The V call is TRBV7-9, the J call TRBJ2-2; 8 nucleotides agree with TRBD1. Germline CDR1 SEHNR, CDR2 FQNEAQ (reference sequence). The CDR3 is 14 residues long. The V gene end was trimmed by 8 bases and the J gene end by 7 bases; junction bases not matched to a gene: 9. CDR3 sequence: CASGTGTGDGELFF. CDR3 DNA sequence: TGTGCCAGCGGAACCGGGACAGGTGACGGGGAGCTGTTTTTT. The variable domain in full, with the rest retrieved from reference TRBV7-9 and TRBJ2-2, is DTGVSQNPRHKITKRGQNVTFRCDPISEHNRLYWYRQTLGQGPEFLTYFQNEAQLEKSRLLSDRFSAERPKGSFSTLEIQRTEQGDSAMYLCASGTGTGDGELFFGEGSRLTVL.

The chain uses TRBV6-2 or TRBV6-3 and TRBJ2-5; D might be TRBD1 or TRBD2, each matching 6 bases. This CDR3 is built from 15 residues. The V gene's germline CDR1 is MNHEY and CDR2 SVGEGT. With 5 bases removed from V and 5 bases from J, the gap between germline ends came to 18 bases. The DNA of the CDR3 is TGTGCCAGCAGTCAGTCCGGGGGCTGGGTGGAGACCCAGTACTTC. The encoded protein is CASSQSGGWVETQYF.

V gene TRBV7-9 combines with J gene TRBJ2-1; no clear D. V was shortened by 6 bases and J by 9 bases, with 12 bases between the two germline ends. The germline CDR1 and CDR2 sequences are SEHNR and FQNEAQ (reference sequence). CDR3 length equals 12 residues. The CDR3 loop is CASRPPLGEQFF. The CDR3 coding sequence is TGTGCCAGCAGGCCCCCCTTAGGTGAGCAGTTCTTC.

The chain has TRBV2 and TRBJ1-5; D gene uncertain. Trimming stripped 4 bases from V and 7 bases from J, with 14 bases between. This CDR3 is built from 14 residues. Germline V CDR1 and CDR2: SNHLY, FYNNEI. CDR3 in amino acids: CASSGSGVGQPQHF. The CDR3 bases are TGTGCCAGCAGTGGGTCTGGGGTCGGGCAGCCCCAGCATTTT.

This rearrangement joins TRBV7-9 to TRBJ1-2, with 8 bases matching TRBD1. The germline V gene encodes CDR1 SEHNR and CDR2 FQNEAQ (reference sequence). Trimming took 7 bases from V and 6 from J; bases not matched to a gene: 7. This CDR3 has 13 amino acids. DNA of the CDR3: TGTGCCAGCACCTTGACAGGGGCGGATGGCTACACCTTC. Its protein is CASTLTGADGYTF.

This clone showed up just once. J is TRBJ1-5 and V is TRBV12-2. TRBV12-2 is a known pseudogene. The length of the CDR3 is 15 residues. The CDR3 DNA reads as TGTGCAAGTCGCTTCTGGAGTAGTAGCAATCAGCCCCAGCATTTT. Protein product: CASRFWSSSNQPQHF.

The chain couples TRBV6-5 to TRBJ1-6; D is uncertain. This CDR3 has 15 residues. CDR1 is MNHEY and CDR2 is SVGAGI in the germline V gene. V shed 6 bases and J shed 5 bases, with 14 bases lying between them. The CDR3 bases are TGTGCCAGCAGCATTTCCCACAGTGATAATTCACCCCTCCACTTT. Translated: CASSISHSDNSPLHF.

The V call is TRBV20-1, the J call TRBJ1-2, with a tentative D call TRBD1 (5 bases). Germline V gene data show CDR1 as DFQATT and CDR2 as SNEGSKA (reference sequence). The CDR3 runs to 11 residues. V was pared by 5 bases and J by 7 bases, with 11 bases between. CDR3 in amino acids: CSAGGGVGYTF. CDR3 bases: TGCAGTGCTGGCGGGGGAGTTGGCTACACCTTC.

This chain's CDR3 is CASSQAGLGSYGYTF. The CDR3 DNA reads as TGCGCCAGCAGCCAAGCGGGCTTGGGGAGCTATGGCTACACCTTC. The chain couples TRBV4-1 to TRBJ1-2; D not certain. CDR1 MGHRA and CDR2 YSYEKL come from the germline V gene. The CDR3 is 15 residues long. The V and J ends lost 1 base and 4 bases respectively, with 13 bases between them.

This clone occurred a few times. CDR3 coding DNA: TGTGCCAGCAGTTACGGGGGGGTCCAAGAGACCCAGTACTTC. The encoded protein is CASSYGGVQETQYF. The J gene is TRBJ2-5, the V gene TRBV6-2 or TRBV6-3; TRBD2 matches 7 bases. The ends lost 2 bases at V and 1 base at J; junction bases unmatched: 1. Per the germline V gene, CDR1 is MNHEY and CDR2 is SVGEGT. This CDR3 is built from 14 residues.

The DNA of the CDR3 is TGTGCCACCAGCAGAGTGGCACCCCCGCTGAATCAGCCCCAGCATTTT. Translation gives CATSRVAPPLNQPQHF. The chain has TRBV15 and TRBJ1-5; D not certain. This CDR3 is built from 16 residues. The V end lost 1 base, the J end lost 4 bases, and 14 bases lay between the germline ends. Germline CDR1 LNHNV, CDR2 YYDKDF (reference sequence).

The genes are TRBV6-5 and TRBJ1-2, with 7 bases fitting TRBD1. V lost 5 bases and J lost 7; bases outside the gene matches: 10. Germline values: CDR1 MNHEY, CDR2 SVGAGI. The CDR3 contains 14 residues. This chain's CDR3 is CASSQHQGVVGYTF. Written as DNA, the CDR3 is TGTGCCAGCAGTCAACACCAGGGGGTGGTTGGCTACACCTTC.

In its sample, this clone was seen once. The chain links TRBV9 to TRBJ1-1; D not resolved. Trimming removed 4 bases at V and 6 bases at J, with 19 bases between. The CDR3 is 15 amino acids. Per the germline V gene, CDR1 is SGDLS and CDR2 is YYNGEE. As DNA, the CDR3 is TGTGCCAGCAGCATGAGGGTAGGGCAGTTTTCTGAAGCTTTCTTT. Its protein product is CASSMRVGQFSEAFF.

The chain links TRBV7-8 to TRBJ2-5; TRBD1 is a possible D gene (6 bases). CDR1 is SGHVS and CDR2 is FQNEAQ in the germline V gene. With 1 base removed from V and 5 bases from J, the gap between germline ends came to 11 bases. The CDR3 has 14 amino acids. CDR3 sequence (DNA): TGTGCCAGCAGCTTAGGGACAGTAGGCGAGACCCAGTACTTC. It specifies CASSLGTVGETQYF.

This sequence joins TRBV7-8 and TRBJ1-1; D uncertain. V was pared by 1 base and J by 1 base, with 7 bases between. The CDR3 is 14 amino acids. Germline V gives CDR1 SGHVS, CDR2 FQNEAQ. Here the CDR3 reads CASSLVGQNTEAFF. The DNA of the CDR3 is TGTGCCAGCAGCTTAGTTGGCCAGAACACTGAAGCTTTCTTT.

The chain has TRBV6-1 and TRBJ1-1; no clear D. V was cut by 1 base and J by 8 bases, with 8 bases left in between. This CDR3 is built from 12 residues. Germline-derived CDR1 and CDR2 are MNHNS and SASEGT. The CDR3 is CASSEDGAEAFF. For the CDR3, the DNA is TGTGCCAGCAGTGAAGATGGAGCCGAAGCTTTCTTT.

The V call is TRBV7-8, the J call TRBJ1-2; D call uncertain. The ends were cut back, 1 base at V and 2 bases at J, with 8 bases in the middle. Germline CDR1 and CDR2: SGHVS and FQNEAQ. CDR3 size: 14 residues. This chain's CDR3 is CASSLDSGNYGYTF. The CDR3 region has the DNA TGTGCCAGCAGCTTAGATAGTGGGAACTATGGCTACACCTTC.

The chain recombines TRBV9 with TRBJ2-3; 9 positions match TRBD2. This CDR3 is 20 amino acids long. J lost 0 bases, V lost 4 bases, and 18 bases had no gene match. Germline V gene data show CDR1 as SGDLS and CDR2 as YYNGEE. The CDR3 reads CASSPSSPQVLAGSTDTQYF. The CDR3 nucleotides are TGTGCCAGCAGCCCAAGTAGTCCCCAGGTTCTAGCGGGGAGCACAGATACGCAGTATTTT. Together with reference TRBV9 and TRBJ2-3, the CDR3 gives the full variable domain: DSGVTQTPKHLITATGQRVTLRCSPRSGDLSVYWYQQSLDQGLQFLIQYYNGEERAKGNILERFSAQQFPDLHSELNLSSLELGDSALYFCASSPSSPQVLAGSTDTQYFGPGTRLTVL.

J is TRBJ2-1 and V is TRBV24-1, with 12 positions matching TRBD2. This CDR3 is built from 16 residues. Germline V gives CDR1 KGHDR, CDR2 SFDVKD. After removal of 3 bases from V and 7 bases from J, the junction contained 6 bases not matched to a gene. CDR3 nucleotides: TGTGCCACCAGTGATACCGGACTAGCGGGGTGGAATGAGCAGTTCTTC. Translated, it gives CATSDTGLAGWNEQFF.

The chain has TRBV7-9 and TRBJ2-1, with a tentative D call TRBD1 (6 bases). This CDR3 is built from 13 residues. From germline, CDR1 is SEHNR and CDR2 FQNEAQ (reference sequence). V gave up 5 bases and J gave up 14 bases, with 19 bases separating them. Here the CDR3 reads CASSHEDTGTKFF. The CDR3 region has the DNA TGTGCCAGCAGCCATGAGGACACCGGGACAAAGTTCTTC.

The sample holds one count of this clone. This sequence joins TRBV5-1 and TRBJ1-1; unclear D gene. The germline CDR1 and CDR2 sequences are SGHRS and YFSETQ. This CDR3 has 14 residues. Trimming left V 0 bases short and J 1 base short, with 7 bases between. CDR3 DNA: TGCGCCAGCAGCTTGGCCAGCGGGAACACTGAAGCTTTCTTT. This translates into CASSLASGNTEAFF.

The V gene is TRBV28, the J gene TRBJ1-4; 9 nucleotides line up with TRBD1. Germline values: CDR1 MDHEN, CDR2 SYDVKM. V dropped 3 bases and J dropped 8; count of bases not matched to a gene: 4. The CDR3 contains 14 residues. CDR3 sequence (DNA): TGTGCCAGCAGTTTGAACAGGGGGCCGGAAAAACTGTTTTTT. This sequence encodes CASSLNRGPEKLFF.

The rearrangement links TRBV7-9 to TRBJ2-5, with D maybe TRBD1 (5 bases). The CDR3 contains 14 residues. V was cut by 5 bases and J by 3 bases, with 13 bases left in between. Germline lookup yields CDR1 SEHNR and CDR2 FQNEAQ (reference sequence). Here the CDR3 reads CASSPIEDKETQYF. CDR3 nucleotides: TGTGCCAGCAGCCCTATTGAGGACAAAGAGACCCAGTACTTC.

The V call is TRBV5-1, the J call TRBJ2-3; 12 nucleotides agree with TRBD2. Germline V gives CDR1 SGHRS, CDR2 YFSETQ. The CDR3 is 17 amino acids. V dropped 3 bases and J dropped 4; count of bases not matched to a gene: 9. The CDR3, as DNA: TGCGCCAGCAGCTCGCCATTACTAGCGGGGGGTGCAGATACGCAGTATTTT. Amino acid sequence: CASSSPLLAGGADTQYF.

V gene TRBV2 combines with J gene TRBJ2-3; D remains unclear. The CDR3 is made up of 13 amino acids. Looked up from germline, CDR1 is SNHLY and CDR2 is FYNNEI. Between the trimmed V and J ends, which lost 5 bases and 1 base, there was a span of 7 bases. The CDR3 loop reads CASSFGGTDTQYF. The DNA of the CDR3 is TGTGCCAGCAGTTTTGGGGGCACAGATACGCAGTATTTT.

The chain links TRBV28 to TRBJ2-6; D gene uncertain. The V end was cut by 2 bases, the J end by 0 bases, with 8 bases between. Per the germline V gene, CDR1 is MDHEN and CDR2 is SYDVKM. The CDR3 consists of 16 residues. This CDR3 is CASSLARPSGANVLTF. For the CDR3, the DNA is TGTGCCAGCAGTTTAGCGAGACCCTCTGGGGCCAACGTCCTGACTTTC.

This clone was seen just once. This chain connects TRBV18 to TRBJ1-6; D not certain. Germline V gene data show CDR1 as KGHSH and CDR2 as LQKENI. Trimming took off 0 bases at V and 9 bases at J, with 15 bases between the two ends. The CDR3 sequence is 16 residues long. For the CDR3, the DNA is TGTGCCAGCTCACCACCGGGTGGGGAATGGGGTTCACCCCTCCACTTT. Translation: CASSPPGGEWGSPLHF.

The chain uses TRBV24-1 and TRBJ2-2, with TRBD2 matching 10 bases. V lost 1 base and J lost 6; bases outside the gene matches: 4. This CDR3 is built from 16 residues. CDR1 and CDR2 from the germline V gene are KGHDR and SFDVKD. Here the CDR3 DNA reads TGTGCCACCAGTGATTTTAGCGGGGGGCGACCCGGGGAGCTGTTTTTT. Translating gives CATSDFSGGRPGELFF.